This T cell receptor beta chain originates from a study of blood T cell repertoires in COVID-19. Study as a whole: Both acute and convalescent COVID-19 samples were obtained from the United States, Italy and Spain.

Per the authors' pipeline: Scientists estimated how many nucleated cells there were by amplifying reference gene primers. Assay used: immunoSEQ multiplex PCR; TCRdb lists only in-frame clones, some missing. The DNA gave D and trimming, while V, J and clone size come from that table. Found here are about 98,000 clones, approximately 82% of them singletons; the top ten hold roughly 11%. From germline, CDR1 is MDHEN and CDR2 SYDVKM. The CDR3 totals 15 residues. V was clipped by 6 bases and J by 7 bases; unmatched bases: 9. The TCR comes from a man between 65 and 85 years old with active or convalescent COVID-19. The chain combines TRBV28 with TRBJ2-2, with 9 bases fitting TRBD1. Sequencing was done on a sample of peripheral blood. CDR3 residues: CASSYNRGRGGELFF. The DNA for the CDR3 is TGTGCCAGCAGCTACAACAGGGGGCGCGGCGGGGAGCTGTTTTTT.